A few counts support the clone carrying this TCR beta chain. Antigen specificity is unknown. CDR3 length: 13 amino acids. Germline V lookup: CDR1 SGHRS, CDR2 YFSETQ. The V segment lost 1 base and the J segment 3 bases; nucleotides outside the gene matches: 0. This sample is part of a study of yellow fever vaccine responses in identical twins. Study-level results: On the reported evidence, twins' vaccine T cell responses seemed partly convergent and partly personalized.

Using its own MiXCR run on the RT-PCR reads, TCRdb lists one record per CDR3 protein. The table lists approximately 6,900 distinct CDR3 sequences, about four fifths of them singletons. The input for sequencing was T cells from blood (PBMCs), unsorted or a sorted subset (not recorded which), taken before or after yellow fever vaccination (not recorded which). The chain has TRBV5-1 and TRBJ2-7; 8 nucleotides agree with TRBD1. This receptor was identified in a woman aged 18-30 years who received the yellow fever vaccine. CDR3 nucleotides: TGCGCCAGCAGCTTGACAGGGGGCTACGAGCAGTACTTC. Translated, it gives CASSLTGGYEQYF.